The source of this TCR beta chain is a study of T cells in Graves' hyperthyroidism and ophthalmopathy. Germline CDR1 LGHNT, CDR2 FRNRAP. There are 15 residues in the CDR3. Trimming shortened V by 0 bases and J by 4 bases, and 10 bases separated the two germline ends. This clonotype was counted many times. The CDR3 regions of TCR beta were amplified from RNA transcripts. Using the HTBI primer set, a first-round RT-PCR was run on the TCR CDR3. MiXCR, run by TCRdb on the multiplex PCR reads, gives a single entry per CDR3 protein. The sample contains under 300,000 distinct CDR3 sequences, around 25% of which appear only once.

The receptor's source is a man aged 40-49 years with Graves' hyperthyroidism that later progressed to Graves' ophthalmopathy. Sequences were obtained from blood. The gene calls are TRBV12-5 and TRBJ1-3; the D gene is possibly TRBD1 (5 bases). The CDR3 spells CASGLVGPSGNTIYF. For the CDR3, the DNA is TGTGCTAGTGGTTTGGTGGGACCGTCGGGAAACACCATATATTTT.